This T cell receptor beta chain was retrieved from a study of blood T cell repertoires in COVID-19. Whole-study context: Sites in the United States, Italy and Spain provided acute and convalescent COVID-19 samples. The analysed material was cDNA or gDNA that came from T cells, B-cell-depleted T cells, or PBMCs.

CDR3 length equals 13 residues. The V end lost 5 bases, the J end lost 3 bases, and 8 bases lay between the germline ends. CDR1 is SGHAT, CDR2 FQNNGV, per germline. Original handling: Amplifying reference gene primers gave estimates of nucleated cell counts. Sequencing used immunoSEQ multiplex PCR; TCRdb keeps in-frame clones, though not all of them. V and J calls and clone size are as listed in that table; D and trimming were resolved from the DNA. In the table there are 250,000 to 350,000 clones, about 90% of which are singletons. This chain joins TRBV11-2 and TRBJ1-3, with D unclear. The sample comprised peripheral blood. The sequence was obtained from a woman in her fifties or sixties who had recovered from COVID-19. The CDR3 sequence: CASSPGVGNTIYF. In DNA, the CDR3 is TGTGCCAGCAGCCCCGGGGTTGGAAACACCATATATTTT.